Listed below are T cell receptor beta chains from one sample, sequenced in a study of blood T cell repertoires in COVID-19. Method: immunoSEQ multiplex PCR; TCRdb's copy keeps in-frame clones and lacks some. The repertoire holds tens of thousands of clones, with roughly 90% as singletons. Material for sequencing was peripheral blood. The receptors stem from a man aged 25-45 years with acute or convalescent COVID-19. The CDR3 runs from the conserved cysteine through the conserved F or W. D genes are given only for firm matches. Size values are once, few and many counts, or a class for expanded clones, and some rows have none.

j_call | clone_size | d_call | v_call | cdr3_aa | cdr3_nt
TRBJ2-7 | . | . | TRBV7-2 | CASRWDNSYEQYF | TGTGCCAGCAGATGGGACAACTCCTACGAGCAGTACTTC
TRBJ2-1 | . | TRBD2 | TRBV6-1 | CASSEWGGINEQFF | TGTGCCAGCAGTGAATGGGGGGGGATCAATGAGCAGTTCTTC
TRBJ2-2 | . | . | TRBV18 | CASSPGTSERLGELFF | TGTGCCAGCTCACCGGGTACAAGCGAAAGGCTGGGGGAGCTGTTTTTT
TRBJ2-5 | once | . | TRBV6-5 | CASSPTLGAWETQYF | TGTGCCAGCAGTCCAACACTTGGGGCTTGGGAGACCCAGTACTTC
TRBJ2-2 | . | TRBD1 | TRBV10-3 | CAISDLQGADTGELFF | TGTGCCATCAGTGATTTACAGGGGGCAGACACCGGGGAGCTGTTTTTT
TRBJ2-1 | . | . | TRBV2 | CASMVDQDSYNEQFF | TGTGCCAGCATGGTAGACCAGGACTCCTACAATGAGCAGTTCTTC
TRBJ1-5 | once | . | TRBV2 | CASRGRHSNQPQHF | TGTGCGAGCAGGGGCAGGCATAGCAATCAGCCCCAGCATTTT
TRBJ1-1 | . | . | TRBV7-2 | CASSKRGQGNTEAFF | TGTGCCAGCAGCAAGAGGGGACAAGGGAACACTGAAGCTTTCTTT
TRBJ1-2 | . | . | TRBV2 | CASSVAAYYGYTF | TGTGCCAGCAGTGTAGCGGCCTACTATGGCTACACCTTC
TRBJ1-1 | . | . | TRBV30 | CAWSAPVEAFF | TGTGCCTGGAGTGCTCCCGTCGAAGCTTTCTTT
TRBJ2-5 | . | . | TRBV11-3 | CASSLGVRETQYF | TGTGCCAGCAGCTTGGGAGTTCGGGAGACCCAGTACTTC
TRBJ1-5 | once | . | TRBV3-1/TRBV3-2 | CASSLGAGDQPQHF | TGTGCCAGCAGCCTCGGTGCAGGCGATCAGCCCCAGCATTTT
TRBJ1-2 | . | . | TRBV5-1 | CASSLDPAGYGYTF | TGCGCCAGCAGCTTGGACCCAGCAGGCTATGGCTACACCTTC
TRBJ1-2 | . | TRBD1 | TRBV27 | CASSFRRDSYGYTF | TGTGCCAGCAGTTTCCGGAGGGACAGCTATGGCTACACCTTC
TRBJ2-5 | . | . | TRBV30 | CAWRGMMEVGETQYF | TGTGCCTGGAGGGGAATGATGGAGGTGGGGGAGACCCAGTACTTC
TRBJ1-4 | few | TRBD1 | TRBV4-1 | CASSPPGTGTNEKLFF | TGCGCCAGCAGCCCACCCGGGACAGGAACTAATGAAAAACTGTTTTTT